The 17 T cell receptor beta chains presented below share a single source sample, sequenced in a study of T cells expressing NK-cell markers. From its re-call of the 5' RACE reads, TCRdb lists each CDR3 protein once, without DNA. This sample's clone table lists roughly 23,000 distinct CDR3 sequences. Material for sequencing was blood T cells: a sorted CD56 or NKG2C T cell subset, CD4+ or CD8+ T cells, or bulk PBMC T cells (not recorded which). These TCRs come from a man aged 18 to 69 in good health.

The gene calls are TRBV19 and TRBJ1-5; the TCRdb D gene call, TRBD1, has no DNA to confirm it. In germline, CDR1 is LNHDA, CDR2 SQIVND (reference sequence). This CDR3 spans 14 amino acids. CDR3 sequence reads: CASRPTGSNQPQHF.

The chain recombines TRBV12-3 or TRBV12-4 with TRBJ2-7; there is no DNA to check the TCRdb D call of TRBD1. This CDR3 contains 13 residues. CDR3 in amino acids: CASSPGGTYEQYF.

This chain joins TRBV20-1 and TRBJ1-3; the D call from TCRdb, TRBD1, cannot be confirmed without DNA. Looked up from germline, CDR1 is DFQATT and CDR2 is SNEGSKA (reference sequence). The CDR3 loop spans 15 amino acids. CDR3 sequence reads: CSARDRSRSGNTIYF.

The J gene is TRBJ1-4, the V gene TRBV4-2. The CDR3 runs to 14 residues. Germline CDR1 is LGHNA and CDR2 is YNFKEQ. The CDR3 reads CASSQGTYGEKLFF.

This chain joins TRBV20-1 and TRBJ1-5; the D call from TCRdb, TRBD1, cannot be confirmed without DNA. CDR1 and CDR2 from the germline V gene are DFQATT and SNEGSKA (reference sequence). CDR3 length: 15 amino acids. CDR3: CSARTDRYSNQPQHF.

The V gene is TRBV12-3 or TRBV12-4, the J gene TRBJ1-5; the TRBD1 assignment by TCRdb is unverifiable without DNA. The CDR3 is made up of 14 amino acids. CDR3 amino acids: CASRRDSEYQPQHF.

The V and J genes are TRBV7-8 and TRBJ2-1; TCRdb's D call of TRBD1 is untestable without DNA. The CDR3 is made up of 14 amino acids. The germline V gene encodes CDR1 SGHVS and CDR2 FQNEAQ. CDR3 protein: CASSLVMDRDEQFF.

V and J are TRBV6-2 or TRBV6-3 and TRBJ2-3; TCRdb proposes TRBD1, but this gene call is untestable without DNA. Germline lookup yields CDR1 MNHEY and CDR2 SVGEGT. The CDR3 covers 17 residues. CDR3 in amino acids: CAVTKGSLARGTDTQYF.

V is TRBV6-1 and J is TRBJ1-4; there is no DNA to check the TCRdb D call of TRBD1. Germline V gene sequence: CDR1 MNHNS, CDR2 SASEGT. The CDR3 contains 15 residues. The CDR3: CASSAGSSTNEKLFF.

The chain uses TRBV6-2 or TRBV6-3 and TRBJ2-1; TCRdb's D call of TRBD1 is untestable without DNA. Germline CDR1 reads MNHEY; CDR2 reads SVGEGT. This CDR3 region has 15 residues. Here the CDR3 reads CASSHPRGRHNEQFF.

The chain uses TRBV19 and TRBJ1-1. Germline V lookup: CDR1 LNHDA, CDR2 SQIVND (reference sequence). This CDR3 spans 16 amino acids. The CDR3 reads CASSMGGRLMNTEAFF.

This sequence joins TRBV12-3 or TRBV12-4 and TRBJ2-2; TCRdb returns TRBD1, unconfirmable since there is no DNA. The CDR3 loop spans 15 amino acids. CDR3 region: CASSLRTGGSGELFF.

J is TRBJ1-6 and V is TRBV3-1; the D call from TCRdb, TRBD1, cannot be confirmed without DNA. The V gene's germline CDR1 is LGHDT and CDR2 YNNKEL (reference sequence). This CDR3 is 16 amino acids long. CDR3 loop: CASSQDLRTASSPLHF. Full variable domain (missing parts from reference TRBV3-1 and TRBJ1-6): DTAVSQTPKYLVTQMGNDKSIKCEQNLGHDTMYWYKQDSKKFLKIMFSYNNKELIINETVPNRFSPKSPDKAHLNLHINSLELGDSAVYFCASSQDLRTASSPLHFGNGTRLTVT.

CDR3 in amino acids: CSASMQGIGGNQPQHF. The V and J genes are TRBV20-1 and TRBJ1-5; TCRdb lists TRBD1, though no DNA is available to test this call. Germline V gene sequence: CDR1 DFQATT, CDR2 SNEGSKA (reference sequence). CDR3 length equals 16 residues.

This chain links TRBV7-8 with TRBJ2-7; without DNA, the TCRdb call of TRBD1 cannot be checked. Germline loops: CDR1 SGHVS, CDR2 FQNEAQ. This CDR3 region has 15 residues. The CDR3 reads CASSLEQGVSYEQYF.

CDR3 amino acids: CASTPFGGDYTDTQYF. V and J are TRBV2 and TRBJ2-3; TCRdb indicates TRBD2, and absent DNA this call remains unverified. The CDR3 is 16 residues long. Germline CDR1 SNHLY, CDR2 FYNNEI.

This chain joins TRBV28 and TRBJ2-1; TCRdb's D call of TRBD1 is untestable without DNA. Looked up from germline, CDR1 is MDHEN and CDR2 is SYDVKM. CDR3 length equals 14 residues. CDR3 amino acids: CASASLDRVNEQFF.